The next 10 T cell receptor beta chains were all read from a single sample in a study of blood T cells in healthy people across ages. PCR was performed a second time for about 7 to 11 cycles using a sample-barcoded 5' primer and a J-beta primer mix. TCRdb processed the 5' RACE reads anew with MiXCR; each CDR3 protein has one entry. Here the sample spans around 320,000 distinct CDR3 sequences, 25% to 30% being singletons. The sample consisted of blood. All receptors come from a woman between 65 and 79 years old in good health.

This clonotype was seen repeatedly, ten times or more. The chain recombines TRBV7-9 with TRBJ2-5; TRBD1 matches at 8 bases. V gave up 5 bases and J gave up 4 bases; unmatched junction bases: 6. Germline V gene lookup returns CDR1 SEHNR and CDR2 FQNEAQ (reference sequence). The length of the CDR3 is 14 residues. CDR3 in amino acids: CASSPRGRGETQYF. The CDR3 bases are TGTGCCAGCAGCCCCAGGGGGCGCGGAGAGACCCAGTACTTC.

V gene TRBV20-1 combines with J gene TRBJ2-1; D gene unclear. The J call could be wrong; TRBJ2-7 is a better fit for the DNA end. This CDR3 is 15 amino acids long. Germline V gene sequence: CDR1 DFQATT, CDR2 SNEGSKA (reference sequence). CDR3 in amino acids: CSASMKSLAASEQYF. CDR3 DNA: TGCAGTGCTAGTATGAAGTCCCTCGCCGCCTCCGAGCAGTACTTC.

The chain carries TRBV18 and TRBJ1-4; D perhaps matches TRBD1 (6 bases). The CDR3 runs 15 residues. Deletions cut 1 base from V and 2 bases from J, with 8 bases between. Looked up from germline, CDR1 is KGHSH and CDR2 is LQKENI. For the CDR3, the DNA is TGTGCCAGCTCACCACAAAGGGGGACTAATGAAAAACTGTTTTTT. Amino acids: CASSPQRGTNEKLFF. Together with reference TRBV18 and TRBJ1-4, the CDR3 gives the full variable domain: NAGVMQNPRHLVRRRGQEARLRCSPMKGHSHVYWYRQLPEEGLKFMVYLQKENIIDESGMPKERFSAEFPKEGPSILRIQQVVRGDSAAYFCASSPQRGTNEKLFFGSGTQLSVL.

The table lists this clonotype with a few counts. The gene calls are TRBV15 and TRBJ1-4; D remains ambiguous. The V gene lost 8 bases and the J gene lost 11 bases, with 12 bases spanning the gap. This CDR3 spans 11 amino acids. The germline V gene has CDR1 LNHNV and CDR2 YYDKDF (reference sequence). The CDR3 loop reads CATASEVKLFF. CDR3 nucleotides: TGTGCCACCGCGAGTGAGGTGAAACTGTTTTTT.

The chain is built from TRBV29-1 and TRBJ2-1; 7 bases are shared with TRBD2. The CDR3 runs 14 residues. V was clipped by 6 bases and J by 0 bases; unmatched bases: 5. CDR1 and CDR2 from the germline V gene are SQVTM and ANQGSEA. The CDR3 DNA reads TGCAGCGTACCCGGGGGGAGCTCCTACAATGAGCAGTTCTTC. Amino acids: CSVPGGSSYNEQFF.

CDR3 sequence reads: CASSQEEVARWGEQFF. The CDR3 nucleotides read TGCGCCAGCAGCCAAGAGGAGGTCGCGCGATGGGGTGAGCAGTTCTTC. The rearrangement links TRBV4-1 to TRBJ2-7, with a possible D match to TRBD2 (5 bases). Gene TRBJ2-1 matches the end of the DNA better, so the J call may be wrong. CDR3 length: 16 residues. Germline-derived CDR1 and CDR2 are MGHRA and YSYEKL.

The J gene is TRBJ1-2, the V gene TRBV5-1; TRBD1 matches at 9 bases. The CDR3 consists of 13 residues. From germline, CDR1 is SGHRS and CDR2 YFSETQ. Trimming removed 4 bases from V and 6 bases from J; junction bases left unmatched: 4. The CDR3 nucleotides are TGCGCCAGCAGCCACCGGACAGGGGATGGCTACACCTTC. This encodes CASSHRTGDGYTF.

The sample holds a few counts of this clonotype. The J gene is TRBJ2-7, the V gene TRBV7-2, with D possibly being TRBD2 (6 bases). V dropped 1 base and J dropped 9 bases, with 10 bases sitting between them. The germline V gene has CDR1 SGHTA and CDR2 FQGNSA. CDR3 length: 12 residues. The CDR3 region has the DNA TGTGCCAGCAGCTTAGATTCGGGAGCGCAGTACTTC. Its protein is CASSLDSGAQYF.

The genes are TRBV5-1 and TRBJ1-2; 8 nucleotides match TRBD1. The CDR3 is made up of 15 amino acids. With 4 bases clipped from V and 8 bases from J, the junction kept 13 bases outside the gene matches. Per the germline V gene, CDR1 is SGHRS and CDR2 is YFSETQ. DNA for the CDR3: TGCGCCAGCAGCCCCGGACAGGGTACCTTTCGAGGCTACACCTTC. Amino acid sequence: CASSPGQGTFRGYTF.

This clonotype was recorded a few times. The gene calls are TRBV4-3 and TRBJ1-1; D is unclear. The CDR3 extends over 13 amino acids. Trimming took 5 bases from V and 0 from J, leaving 7 bases between them. CDR1 and CDR2 from the germline V gene are LGHNA and YSLEER. CDR3 in amino acids: CASSVDVNTEAFF. CDR3 DNA sequence: TGCGCCAGCAGCGTAGACGTGAACACTGAAGCTTTCTTT.